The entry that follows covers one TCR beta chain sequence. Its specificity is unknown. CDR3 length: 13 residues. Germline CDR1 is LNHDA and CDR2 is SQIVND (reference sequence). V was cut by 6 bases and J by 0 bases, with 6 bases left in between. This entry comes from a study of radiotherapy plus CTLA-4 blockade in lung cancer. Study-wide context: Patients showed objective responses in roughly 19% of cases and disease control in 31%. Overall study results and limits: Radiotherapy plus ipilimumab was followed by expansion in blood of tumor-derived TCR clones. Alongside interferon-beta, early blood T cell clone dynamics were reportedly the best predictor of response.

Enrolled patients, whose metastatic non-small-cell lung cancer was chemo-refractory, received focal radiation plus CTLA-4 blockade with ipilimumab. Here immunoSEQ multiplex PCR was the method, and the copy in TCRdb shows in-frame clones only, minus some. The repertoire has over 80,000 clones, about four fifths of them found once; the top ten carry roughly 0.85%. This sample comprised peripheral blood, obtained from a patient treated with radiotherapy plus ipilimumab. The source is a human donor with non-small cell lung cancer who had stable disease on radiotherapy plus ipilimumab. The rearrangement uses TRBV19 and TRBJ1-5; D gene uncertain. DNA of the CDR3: TGTGCCAGTAGGTCCTCTAGCAATCAGCCCCAGCATTTT. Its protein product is CASRSSSNQPQHF.